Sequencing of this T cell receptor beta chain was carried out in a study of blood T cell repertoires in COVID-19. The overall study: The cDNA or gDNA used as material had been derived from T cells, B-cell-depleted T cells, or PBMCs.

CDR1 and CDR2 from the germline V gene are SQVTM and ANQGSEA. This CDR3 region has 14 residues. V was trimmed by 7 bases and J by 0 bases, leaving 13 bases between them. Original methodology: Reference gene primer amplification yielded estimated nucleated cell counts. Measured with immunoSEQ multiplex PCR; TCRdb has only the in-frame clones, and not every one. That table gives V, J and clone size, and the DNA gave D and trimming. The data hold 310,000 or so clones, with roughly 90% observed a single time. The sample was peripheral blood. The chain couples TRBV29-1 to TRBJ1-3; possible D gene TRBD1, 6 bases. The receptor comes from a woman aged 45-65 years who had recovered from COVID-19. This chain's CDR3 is CSAEGGGSGNTIYF. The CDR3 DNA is TGCAGCGCGGAGGGGGGGGGCTCTGGAAACACCATATATTTT.